This TCR beta chain was sequenced during a study of T cells in Graves' hyperthyroidism and ophthalmopathy. Overall study context: Specimen type is peripheral blood, collected at initial diagnosis prior to any treatment. Findings and caveats of the study: With a median lead of about 6.9 months before onset, the model predicted ophthalmopathy.

This clonotype has at least ten counts. Antigen unknown. CDR1 SEHNR and CDR2 FQNEAQ come from the germline V gene (reference sequence). With 9 bases removed from V and 6 bases from J, the gap between germline ends came to 14 bases. The CDR3 has 12 residues. TCR beta CDR3 regions were amplified from RNA transcripts. First-round RT-PCR of the TCR CDR3 relied on the HTBI primer set. MiXCR, applied by TCRdb to the multiplex PCR reads, yields one record per CDR3 protein. The table has about 350,000 distinct CDR3 sequences, approximately 19% seen once. This receptor was taken from a woman younger than 30 with Graves' hyperthyroidism. J is TRBJ1-1 and V is TRBV7-9, with TRBD1 as a possible D gene (5 bases). Material for sequencing was blood. The CDR3 spells CASYRLDSEAFF. The CDR3 DNA follows: TGTGCCAGTTACAGGTTGGATTCTGAAGCTTTCTTT.